The entry below gives a single T cell receptor beta chain sequence along with its context. This entry belongs to a study of control samples from healthy donors and cancer patients. The germline V and J ends were trimmed by 1 base and 2 bases, with 11 bases remaining between them. CDR1 and CDR2 (germline): LGHDT, YNNKEL (reference sequence). The CDR3 extends over 15 amino acids. The data were produced by immunoSEQ multiplex PCR, yet TCRdb's version contains in-frame clones alone and is incomplete. Of approximately 100,000 clones listed, around 89% are singletons. The V gene is TRBV3-1 (or the pseudogene TRBV3-2), the J gene TRBJ2-5; D may be TRBD1 or TRBD2 (7 bases each). The TCR sequence derives from a man aged 25-45 years in good health. Material: blood. The CDR3: CASSQAGGAQETQYF. The CDR3 nucleotides are TGTGCCAGCAGCCAAGCAGGGGGGGCTCAAGAGACCCAGTACTTC.